The rows below give T cell receptor beta chains drawn from one sample of a study of control samples from healthy donors and cancer patients. Produced via immunoSEQ multiplex PCR; TCRdb's table is partial and in-frame only. The sample consists of about 58,000 clones, about 87% of them appearing once. The material sequenced was PBMCs. The receptors were gathered from a woman in her sixties with lung cancer. The CDR3 runs from the conserved cysteine through the conserved F or W. Each record gives: D gene, CDR3 length, clone size, V gene, J gene, CDR3 protein, CDR3 DNA. A D gene is named only where the DNA matches it firmly. For some rows the clone size is stated as once, few or many, or as a class when expanded; others skip it.

NA	13	NA	TRBV6-1	TRBJ1-2	CASSEGSPRGYTF	TGTGCCAGCAGTGAAGGCAGCCCGAGAGGCTACACCTTC
NA	13	NA	TRBV7-7	TRBJ1-1	CASSPATNTEAFF	TGTGCCAGCAGCCCGGCGACGAACACTGAAGCTTTCTTT
TRBD2	15	NA	TRBV5-1	TRBJ2-7	CASSLGDYPPYEQYF	TGCGCCAGCAGCCTGGGGGACTATCCACCTTACGAGCAGTACTTC
NA	14	NA	TRBV4-1	TRBJ1-2	CASSQDAGNYGYTF	TGCGCCAGCAGCCAAGATGCCGGAAACTATGGCTACACCTTC
NA	14	NA	TRBV21-1	TRBJ2-5	CASSKAASEETQYF	TGTGCCAGCAGCAAAGCCGCTAGCGAAGAGACCCAGTACTTC
NA	17	few	TRBV4-1	TRBJ2-7	CASSQDQTGLRLYEQYF	TGCGCCAGCAGCCAAGACCAAACAGGGCTCAGGCTCTACGAGCAGTACTTC
NA	13	NA	TRBV5-1	TRBJ1-1	CASNRDVNTEAFF	TGCGCCAGCAACCGGGACGTGAACACTGAAGCTTTCTTT
TRBD2	17	NA	TRBV28	TRBJ2-3	CASSSHGVAGSTDTQYF	TGTGCCAGCAGTTCCCATGGGGTAGCGGGAAGCACAGATACGCAGTATTTT
NA	14	once	TRBV6-1	TRBJ1-6	CASSDPGEVRTLHF	TGTGCCAGCAGTGATCCGGGGGAGGTGAGAACCCTCCACTTT
NA	15	NA	TRBV14	TRBJ1-1	CASSQLTGLNTEAFF	TGTGCCAGCAGCCAACTGACAGGTCTGAACACTGAAGCTTTCTTT
NA	14	NA	TRBV6-5	TRBJ1-1	CASSRAIMNTEAFF	TGTGCCAGCAGCAGAGCTATAATGAACACTGAAGCTTTCTTT
TRBD1	15	NA	TRBV27	TRBJ1-2	CASSFGTAPNYGYTF	TGTGCCAGCAGTTTTGGGACAGCCCCTAACTATGGCTACACCTTC
NA	16	NA	TRBV5-1	TRBJ2-3	CASSLGISDSSDTQYF	TGCGCCAGCAGCTTGGGTATTTCGGACAGCTCAGATACGCAGTATTTT
NA	14	NA	TRBV19	TRBJ1-1	CASRDGDWNTEAFF	TGTGCCAGTAGGGACGGCGATTGGAACACTGAAGCTTTCTTT
TRBD2	16	once	TRBV10-3	TRBJ2-3	CAISELAGGSVDTQYF	TGTGCCATCAGTGAGTTAGCGGGAGGTTCCGTAGATACGCAGTATTTT
NA	14	few	TRBV7-9	TRBJ1-5	CASSPDSPNQPQHF	TGTGCCAGCAGTCCGGACAGCCCCAATCAGCCCCAGCATTTT
TRBD1	16	NA	TRBV7-6	TRBJ2-7	CASSLGGRGSSYEQYF	TGTGCCAGCAGCTTAGGGGGCAGGGGGAGCTCCTACGAGCAGTACTTC
TRBD1	19	NA	TRBV7-6	TRBJ2-5	CASSWPKGQGRVLQETQYF	TGTGCCAGCAGCTGGCCCAAAGGACAGGGTAGGGTACTACAAGAGACCCAGTACTTC
NA	16	NA	TRBV5-4	TRBJ1-5	CASSLGGPDSNQPQHF	TGTGCCAGCAGCCTCGGGGGGCCGGATAGCAATCAGCCCCAGCATTTT
NA	14	NA	TRBV25-1	TRBJ1-2	CASSLLGVNYGYTF	TGTGCCAGCAGCTTGTTGGGGGTTAACTATGGCTACACCTTC
TRBD2	18	NA	TRBV5-1	TRBJ2-4	CASSLWTSGRATGNIQYF	TGCGCCAGCAGCTTATGGACTAGCGGGAGGGCCACGGGAAACATTCAGTACTTC
NA	13	NA	TRBV2	TRBJ2-7	CASSGAVTYEQYF	TGTGCCAGCAGTGGGGCGGTTACCTACGAGCAGTACTTC
TRBD1	15	NA	TRBV7-7	TRBJ2-7	CASSPGQGAAYEQYF	TGTGCTAGCAGCCCCGGGCAGGGGGCTGCGTACGAGCAGTACTTC
TRBD2	16	NA	TRBV7-8	TRBJ2-3	CASSSLAGVSTDTQYF	TGTGCCAGCAGCTCTCTAGCGGGGGTTAGCACAGATACGCAGTATTTT
NA	14	NA	TRBV11-2	TRBJ2-2	CASSQNRDTGELFF	TGTGCCAGCAGCCAAAACAGAGACACCGGGGAGCTGTTTTTT
NA	14	NA	TRBV10-3	TRBJ1-1	CAISEGGRDTEAFF	TGTGCCATCAGTGAGGGAGGGCGCGACACTGAAGCTTTCTTT
TRBD2	16	NA	TRBV16	TRBJ2-3	CASSQSMAGGTDTQYF	TGTGCCAGCAGCCAATCGATGGCGGGAGGCACAGATACGCAGTATTTT
NA	12	once	TRBV9	TRBJ1-1	CATAAGNTEAFF	TGTGCCACCGCCGCTGGGAACACTGAAGCTTTCTTT
NA	15	NA	TRBV5-1	TRBJ1-5	CASSPRGGSNQPQHF	TGCGCCAGCAGCCCGAGGGGGGGCAGCAATCAGCCCCAGCATTTT
TRBD1	17	once	TRBV7-8	TRBJ1-1	CASSPRTGGAYGTEAFF	TGTGCCAGCAGCCCCAGGACAGGGGGCGCCTATGGCACTGAAGCTTTCTTT
TRBD1	12	NA	TRBV19	TRBJ1-2	CATENRGYGYTF	TGTGCCACTGAAAACAGGGGATATGGCTACACCTTC
NA	17	once	TRBV27	TRBJ1-1	CASSTTQTPHRATEAFF	TGTGCCAGCAGTACCACCCAGACGCCGCACCGGGCCACTGAAGCTTTCTTT
NA	13	NA	TRBV12-3/TRBV12-4	TRBJ1-1	CASSPGGRTEAFF	TGTGCCAGCAGTCCGGGGGGGCGGACTGAAGCTTTCTTT
NA	15	medium-sized	TRBV19	TRBJ2-7	CASSIASSSSYEQYF	TGTGCCAGTAGTATAGCGAGCTCGAGCTCCTACGAGCAGTACTTC
TRBD1	16	NA	TRBV4-1	TRBJ1-2	CASSQAGTGEHYGYTF	TGCGCCAGCAGCCAAGCCGGGACAGGGGAACACTATGGCTACACCTTC
NA	15	NA	TRBV6-6	TRBJ2-7	CASSLGAASSYEQYF	TGTGCCAGCAGTCTCGGCGCAGCGTCGTCCTACGAGCAGTACTTC
NA	12	NA	TRBV5-4	TRBJ1-2	CASSQDHYGYTF	TGTGCCAGCAGCCAAGACCATTATGGCTACACCTTC
NA	14	NA	TRBV5-1	TRBJ1-6	CASSDGRLNSPLHF	TGCGCCAGCAGCGATGGACGGCTGAATTCACCCCTCCACTTT
NA	15	NA	TRBV7-2	TRBJ2-7	CASSLGAATGYEQYF	TGTGCCAGCAGCTTAGGGGCAGCCACTGGCTACGAGCAGTACTTC
NA	15	NA	TRBV5-6	TRBJ1-1	CASSLEGVLNTEAFF	TGTGCCAGCAGCTTGGAGGGGGTTCTGAACACTGAAGCTTTCTTT
TRBD2	16	NA	TRBV19	TRBJ2-5	CASSGRTSGRTETQYF	TGTGCCAGTAGTGGCAGGACTAGCGGGAGGACGGAGACCCAGTACTTC
NA	12	NA	TRBV28	TRBJ2-7	CASSLKVYEQYF	TGTGCCAGCAGTTTAAAGGTCTACGAGCAGTACTTC
NA	13	NA	TRBV7-2	TRBJ1-2	CASSLAGSHGYTF	TGTGCCAGCAGCTTAGCAGGGAGCCATGGCTACACCTTC
TRBD2	17	NA	TRBV2	TRBJ2-6	CASRPRGGSSGANVLTF	TGTGCCAGCAGGCCTCGGGGAGGGAGCTCTGGGGCCAACGTCCTGACTTTC
TRBD1	16	NA	TRBV6-6	TRBJ1-2	CASRPPLTGAQYGYTF	TGTGCCAGCAGGCCCCCATTGACAGGGGCCCAATATGGCTACACCTTC
NA	12	NA	TRBV6-5	TRBJ1-2	CASSATRYGYTF	TGTGCCAGCAGCGCGACACGCTATGGCTACACCTTC
TRBD1	14	NA	TRBV2	TRBJ1-4	CASSGNRGDEKLFF	TGTGCCAGCAGTGGAAACAGGGGCGATGAAAAACTGTTTTTT
TRBD2	17	NA	TRBV3-1/TRBV3-2	TRBJ2-1	CASSQEVGGADYNEQFF	TGTGCCAGCAGCCAAGAGGTCGGGGGGGCCGACTACAATGAGCAGTTCTTC
NA	14	NA	TRBV4-1	TRBJ1-1	CASSLRTVNTEAFF	TGCGCCAGCAGCCTAAGGACAGTGAACACTGAAGCTTTCTTT
TRBD1	16	NA	TRBV5-6	TRBJ1-1	CASSWGPDRDSIGAFF	TGTGCCAGCAGCTGGGGGCCGGACCGGGACAGCATCGGTGCTTTCTTT
NA	14	NA	TRBV19	TRBJ2-1	CASSIEGGVGEQFF	TGTGCCAGTAGTATAGAAGGCGGGGTGGGTGAGCAGTTCTTC
TRBD2	12	few	TRBV30	TRBJ2-7	CAWSTGGRPPYF	TGTGCCTGGAGCACGGGAGGGAGACCCCCCTACTTC
TRBD1	15	NA	TRBV7-9	TRBJ2-2	CASSSTTGIAGELFF	TGTGCCAGCAGCTCAACGACAGGGATCGCCGGGGAGCTGTTTTTT
NA	15	NA	TRBV27	TRBJ1-6	CASSYGVGGVSPLHF	TGTGCCAGCAGTTACGGTGTCGGGGGTGTCTCACCCCTCCACTTT
TRBD1	18	NA	TRBV7-3	TRBJ1-5	CASSLTRTGASSNQPQHF	TGTGCCAGCAGCTTAACTAGGACAGGGGCATCGAGCAATCAGCCCCAGCATTTT